The 9 T cell receptor beta chains in this list originate from one sample, sequenced in a study of tumor-infiltrating lymphocytes in glioblastoma multiforme. TCRB libraries came from RNA via three nested multiplex PCR rounds. In TCRdb, the multiplex PCR reads were re-called with MiXCR into one record per CDR3 protein. The data contain 9,300 or so distinct CDR3 sequences, about 70% of them seen just once; the ten biggest clones take up 76%. Sequenced: brain tumor tissue. These receptors were obtained from a male donor with glioblastoma.

The gene calls are TRBV30 and TRBJ2-2; 9 nucleotides agree with TRBD1. The germline CDR1 and CDR2 sequences are GTSNPN and SVGIG (reference sequence). CDR3 length equals 15 residues. J lost 7 bases, V lost 4 bases, and 10 bases had no gene match. The CDR3 DNA sequence: TGTGCCTGGACCACAGGGGGCCTGGGAATCGGGGAGCTGTTTTTT. Residues: CAWTTGGLGIGELFF.

This chain links TRBV11-3 with TRBJ2-7; D is uncertain. The CDR3 is 15 residues long. The germline gives CDR1 SGHNT, CDR2 YENEEA. V lost 5 bases and J lost 2, with 16 bases in between. CDR3 sequence (DNA): TGTGCCAGCAGCCCACTTGGAGTCTCCACCTACGAGCAGTACTTC. This sequence encodes CASSPLGVSTYEQYF. Full variable domain (outside the CDR3, taken from reference TRBV11-3 and TRBJ2-7): EAGVVQSPRYKIIEKKQPVAFWCNPISGHNTLYWYLQNLGQGPELLIRYENEEAVDDSQLPKDRFSAERLKGVDSTLKIQPAELGDSAVYLCASSPLGVSTYEQYFGPGTRLTVT.

A word on this clonotype: A junction boundary mismatches the germline segment, possibly from a read error. This chain joins TRBV6-6 and TRBJ2-5; D is unresolved. The CDR3 has 11 amino acids. Germline assignment: CDR1 MNHNY and CDR2 SVGAGI (reference sequence). The CDR3 here is CASSYQDRRDF. The CDR3, as DNA: TGTGCCAGCAGTTACCAGGATCGGCGTGACTTC.

This clonotype counts as medium-sized. The chain recombines TRBV6-5 with TRBJ2-1; D gene ambiguous. The germline gives CDR1 MNHEY, CDR2 SVGAGI. This CDR3 has 12 residues. V dropped 6 bases and J dropped 7 bases, with 10 bases sitting between them. CDR3 region: CASSHSRNEQFF. DNA of the CDR3: TGTGCCAGCAGCCACTCAAGGAATGAGCAGTTCTTC.

V and J are TRBV11-2 and TRBJ2-7; D perhaps matches TRBD2 (5 bases). Per the germline V gene, CDR1 is SGHAT and CDR2 is FQNNGV. The CDR3 length is 15 residues. CDR3 residues: CANSFSSLALYEQCV. In DNA, the CDR3 is TGTGCCAACAGCTTCTCTAGCCTAGCACTATACGAGCAGTGCGTC.

Remarks on this clonotype: A junction end diverges from the germline sequence, so it may reflect a read error. The V gene is TRBV20-1, the J gene TRBJ2-5; either TRBD1 or TRBD2 may supply D (5 bases each). The CDR3 length is 13 residues. The V gene's germline CDR1 is DFQATT and CDR2 SNEGSKA (reference sequence). The CDR3 region is CSAREFGGEAQYF. The DNA for the CDR3 is TGCAGTGCTAGAGAGTTTGGGGGAGAGGCCCAGTACTTC.

V gene TRBV12-3 or TRBV12-4 combines with J gene TRBJ1-6; the D is unclear. V was trimmed by 3 bases and J by 7 bases, leaving 13 bases between them. The CDR3 is 15 residues long. CDR3 protein: CASSLECGRNSPLHF. The CDR3 nucleotides read TGTGCCAGCAGTTTGGAGTGCGGCCGGAATTCACCCCTCCACTTT.

This clonotype was seen more than once but under ten times. This chain connects TRBV11-2 to TRBJ1-1; weak D call: TRBD1 (5 bases). Germline CDR1 is SGHAT and CDR2 is FQNNGV. The CDR3 is 13 amino acids. The V and J ends lost 5 bases and 5 bases respectively, with 12 bases between them. The CDR3 loop is CASSQQVATEAFF. CDR3 nucleotides: TGTGCCAGCAGCCAACAGGTGGCAACTGAAGCTTTCTTT.

This sequence joins TRBV20-1 and TRBJ1-1; 7 nucleotides match TRBD1. J lost 3 bases, V lost 0 bases, and 7 bases had no gene match. The CDR3 spans 15 residues. In germline, CDR1 is DFQATT, CDR2 SNEGSKA (reference sequence). CDR3 region: CSARDSQGGDTEAFF. CDR3 coding DNA: TGCAGTGCTAGAGATTCCCAGGGGGGAGACACTGAAGCTTTCTTT.